These 16 T cell receptor beta chains were sequenced from one sample in a study of cytomegalovirus exposure and HLA in healthy donors. Researchers ran the PCR with 60 Vbeta and 13 Jbeta primers. Sequenced by immunoSEQ multiplex PCR; TCRdb stores in-frame clones only, minus some. The table has some 130,000 clones, roughly four fifths seen once. The material sequenced was PBMCs. These receptors all stem from a boy aged 5 to 17 in good health and CMV-seronegative.

This chain links TRBV7-9 with TRBJ1-4; D is ambiguous. CDR1 and CDR2 from the germline V gene are SEHNR and FQNEAQ (reference sequence). Trimming pared 5 bases from V and 4 bases from J, leaving 8 bases between. The CDR3 spans 13 residues. The CDR3 DNA reads TGTGCCAGCAGCCATGAGAATAATGAAAAACTGTTTTTT. Translated, it gives CASSHENNEKLFF.

The chain uses TRBV4-1 and TRBJ1-4; the D gene is possibly TRBD1 (5 bases). The CDR3 spans 15 residues. In germline, CDR1 is MGHRA, CDR2 YSYEKL. The V end lost 4 bases, the J end lost 5 bases, and 14 bases lay between the germline ends. In nucleotides, the CDR3 is TGCGCCAGCAGCCTAGATGAGACAGAGAATGAAAAACTGTTTTTT. This encodes CASSLDETENEKLFF.

The chain joins TRBV7-2 to TRBJ2-1, with D possibly being TRBD2 (6 bases). Germline values: CDR1 SGHTA, CDR2 FQGNSA. The CDR3 runs to 14 residues. V was shortened by 2 bases and J by 7 bases, with 12 bases between the two germline ends. The CDR3 bases are TGTGCCAGCAGCTTAACGCCTAGCGTAAATGAGCAGTTCTTC. It codes for CASSLTPSVNEQFF. Supplemented by reference TRBV7-2 and TRBJ2-1, the full variable domain reads GAGVSQSPSNKVTEKGKDVELRCDPISGHTALYWYRQSLGQGLEFLIYFQGNSAPDKSGLPSDRFSAERTGGSVSTLTIQRTQQEDSAVYLCASSLTPSVNEQFFGPGTRLTVL.

The rearrangement joins TRBV6-1 to TRBJ2-7; 7 positions match TRBD2. The CDR3 consists of 14 residues. CDR1 is MNHNS, CDR2 SASEGT, per germline. Trimming at V came to 6 bases and at J to 4 bases, leaving 9 bases not matched to a gene. CDR3 loop: CASSETSRGYEQYF. DNA of the CDR3: TGTGCCAGCAGCGAGACTAGCCGGGGGTACGAGCAGTACTTC.

The rearrangement links TRBV30 to TRBJ2-3; D is perhaps TRBD2 (6 bases). Trimming took off 1 base at V and 4 bases at J, with 15 bases between the two ends. This CDR3 region has 15 residues. Germline loops: CDR1 GTSNPN, CDR2 SVGIG (reference sequence). CDR3 protein: CAWSEVARDADTQYF. The DNA of the CDR3 is TGTGCCTGGAGTGAAGTGGCGCGGGATGCAGATACGCAGTATTTT.

The V call is TRBV2, the J call TRBJ1-2, with TRBD1 matching 9 bases. Germline V gene data show CDR1 as SNHLY and CDR2 as FYNNEI. The CDR3 loop spans 15 amino acids. V lost 6 bases to trimming and J lost 4 bases; unmatched junction nucleotides: 9. For the CDR3, the DNA is TGTGCCAGCAGCCCCGGACAGGGGCTCCCCTATGGCTACACCTTC. Translated: CASSPGQGLPYGYTF.

Details on this clone: In the same sample, other DNA sequences code for this CDR3. This chain joins TRBV19 and TRBJ2-5, with 13 positions matching TRBD2. Germline V lookup: CDR1 LNHDA, CDR2 SQIVND (reference sequence). This CDR3 is 18 amino acids long. V lost 2 bases, J lost 4 bases, and 10 bases stayed unmatched. CDR3 sequence reads: CASSISSWTSGSGETQYF. The CDR3 DNA sequence: TGTGCCAGTAGTATAAGTTCCTGGACTAGCGGGAGCGGAGAGACCCAGTACTTC. Variable domain in full (rest from reference TRBV19 and TRBJ2-5): DGGITQSPKYLFRKEGQNVTLSCEQNLNHDAMYWYRQDPGQGLRLIYYSQIVNDFQKGDIAEGYSVSREKKESFPLTVTSAQKNPTAFYLCASSISSWTSGSGETQYFGPGTRLLVL.

The rearrangement uses TRBV5-1 and TRBJ2-7; D is ambiguous. The CDR3 totals 14 residues. Germline lookup yields CDR1 SGHRS and CDR2 YFSETQ. The V end lost 3 bases, the J end lost 9 bases, and 19 bases lay between the germline ends. In DNA, the CDR3 is TGCGCCAGCAGCTGGAACATTGACCTACGAGGGCAGTACTTC. Encoded protein: CASSWNIDLRGQYF.

The sample holds a few counts of this clone. The chain couples TRBV7-8 to TRBJ2-7, with 8 positions matching TRBD2. This CDR3 is built from 16 residues. Germline CDR1 SGHVS, CDR2 FQNEAQ. V was clipped by 5 bases and J by 0 bases; unmatched bases: 9. This chain's CDR3 is CASSPDSGESSYEQYF. DNA of the CDR3: TGTGCCAGCAGCCCCGATAGCGGGGAGAGCTCCTACGAGCAGTACTTC.

The chain couples TRBV6-5 to TRBJ2-3; tentatively, D is TRBD1 (5 bases). This CDR3 region has 14 residues. Germline CDR1 is MNHEY and CDR2 is SVGAGI. V lost 5 bases, J lost 4 bases, and 13 bases lay in between. As DNA, the CDR3 is TGTGCCAGCAGTAGGGGCCGCACGGCAGATACGCAGTATTTT. This encodes CASSRGRTADTQYF.

This rearrangement joins TRBV6-6 to TRBJ1-2; 9 bases match TRBD1. CDR1 is MNHNY, CDR2 SVGAGI, per germline (reference sequence). V lost 7 bases, J lost 9 bases, and 9 bases stayed unmatched. The CDR3 is 13 amino acids. CDR3 amino acids: CASTPDRGGSYTF. DNA for the CDR3: TGTGCCAGCACCCCGGACAGGGGAGGTAGCTACACCTTC.

The J gene is TRBJ1-4, the V gene TRBV19; D may be TRBD1 (6 bases). Between the trimmed V and J ends, which lost 3 bases and 8 bases, there was a span of 13 bases. Per the germline V gene, CDR1 is LNHDA and CDR2 is SQIVND (reference sequence). This CDR3 is 14 amino acids long. In nucleotides, the CDR3 is TGTGCCAGTAGTATCGGGGACAACTCGGAAAAACTGTTTTTT. Translated, it gives CASSIGDNSEKLFF.

The chain is built from TRBV29-1 and TRBJ1-1, with 7 bases fitting TRBD1. The CDR3 contains 15 residues. V shed 4 bases, J shed 5 bases, and the junction held 13 bases outside the gene matches. The germline gives CDR1 SQVTM, CDR2 ANQGSEA. As DNA, the CDR3 is TGCAGCGTTGCGTACAGGGGAAGAATTGGGACTGAAGCTTTCTTT. It encodes CSVAYRGRIGTEAFF.

The rearrangement joins TRBV4-3 to TRBJ2-2; 9 bases line up with TRBD2. This CDR3 spans 14 amino acids. The germline CDR1 and CDR2 sequences are LGHNA and YSLEER. J lost 7 bases, V lost 8 bases, and 8 bases had no gene match. The CDR3 loop reads CASARREGVGELFF. The CDR3 DNA sequence: TGCGCCAGCGCCCGGCGGGAGGGGGTCGGGGAGCTGTTTTTT.

The chain couples TRBV7-9 to TRBJ2-3; possibly TRBD1 for D (7 bases). V was trimmed by 5 bases and J by 4 bases, leaving 19 bases between them. The germline gives CDR1 SEHNR, CDR2 FQNEAQ (reference sequence). The CDR3 has 16 residues. CDR3 sequence: CASSTRQGGFSDTQYF. The CDR3 coding sequence is TGTGCCAGCAGCACCCGACAGGGAGGTTTTTCAGATACGCAGTATTTT. Full variable domain (remainder filled in from reference TRBV7-9 and TRBJ2-3): DTGVSQNPRHKITKRGQNVTFRCDPISEHNRLYWYRQTLGQGPEFLTYFQNEAQLEKSRLLSDRFSAERPKGSFSTLEIQRTEQGDSAMYLCASSTRQGGFSDTQYFGPGTRLTVL.

The V and J genes are TRBV10-1 and TRBJ1-5, with TRBD1 as a possible D gene (6 bases). Trimming stripped 4 bases from V and 6 bases from J, with 25 bases between. The germline CDR1 and CDR2 sequences are WNHNN and SYGVQD (reference sequence). There are 18 residues in the CDR3. The CDR3 reads CASSALVARGGAGQPQHF. In DNA, the CDR3 is TGCGCCAGCAGTGCACTAGTAGCGCGGGGGGGGGCTGGTCAGCCCCAGCATTTT.